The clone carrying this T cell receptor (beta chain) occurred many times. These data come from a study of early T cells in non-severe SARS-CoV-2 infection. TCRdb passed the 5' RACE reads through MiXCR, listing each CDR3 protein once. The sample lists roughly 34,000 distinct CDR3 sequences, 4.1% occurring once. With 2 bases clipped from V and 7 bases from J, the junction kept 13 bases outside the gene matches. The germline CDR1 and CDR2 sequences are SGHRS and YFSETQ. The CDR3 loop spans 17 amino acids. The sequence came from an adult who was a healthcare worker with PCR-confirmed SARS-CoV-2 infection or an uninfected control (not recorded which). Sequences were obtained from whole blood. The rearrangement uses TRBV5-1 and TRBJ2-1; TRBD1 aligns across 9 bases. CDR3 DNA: TGCGCCAGCAGCTTTGTCACCGGGACAGGGTCCATTAATGAGCAGTTCTTC. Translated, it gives CASSFVTGTGSINEQFF.